This record concerns one T cell receptor beta chain sequence. Primers for the PCR totalled 60 Vbeta and 13 Jbeta. Generated by immunoSEQ multiplex PCR, the TCRdb table keeps only in-frame clones and is missing some. Here the sample table reports more than 55,000 clones. The data belong to a study of cytomegalovirus exposure and HLA in healthy donors. There are 13 residues in the CDR3. The germline V and J ends were trimmed by 9 bases and 1 base, with 10 bases remaining between them. CDR1 is LGHNA and CDR2 is YSLEER in the germline V gene. The sample consisted of PBMCs. The chain employs TRBV4-3 and TRBJ2-1; a possible D gene is TRBD1 (6 bases). The receptor's source is a woman aged 40-49 years in good health and CMV-seropositive. The CDR3 DNA is TGCGCCAGTGGGGGCCCTTCCTACAATGAGCAGTTCTTC. Residues: CASGGPSYNEQFF.